Reported below is one T cell receptor beta chain. This entry comes from a study of control samples from healthy donors and cancer patients. The protocol was immunoSEQ multiplex PCR, while the TCRdb copy is restricted to in-frame clones and leaves out a portion. The data hold under 200,000 clones, with over 90% observed a single time. The germline V gene encodes CDR1 PRHDT and CDR2 FYEKMQ (reference sequence). Deletions cut 2 bases from V and 4 bases from J, with 3 bases between. The CDR3 covers 11 residues. This clonotype was sampled from a woman in her twenties or thirties in good health. The gene calls are TRBV13 and TRBJ2-7; D call uncertain. The sample comprised blood. CDR3 region: CASSLKYEQYF. CDR3 nucleotides: TGTGCCAGCAGCTTAAAATACGAGCAGTACTTC.